This T cell receptor beta chain was retrieved from a study of blood T cells in healthy people across ages. Overall study findings and caveats: A greater number of naive CD4+ cells and higher diversity distinguished long-lived donors from aged donors.

V was clipped by 1 base and J by 0 bases, with 10 bases between them. CDR1 and CDR2 (germline): SNHLY, FYNNEI. The CDR3 is 16 residues long. A word on this clonotype: Antigen: not known.

Alongside a J-beta primer mix, a sample-barcoded 5' primer served in a second PCR lasting roughly 6 to 11 cycles. Every single cDNA molecule received a tag from a template-switch adaptor with 12 random nucleotides. No fewer than 3 million CDR3-containing paired-end reads came from each sample. TCRdb re-called the 5' RACE reads through MiXCR, storing one row per CDR3 protein. The sample comprises hundreds of thousands of distinct CDR3 sequences, approximately 25% of which are singletons, and 9.4% rests with the top ten. A further study also used this sample, focusing on T cells of mothers and their children. From that paper: Three healthy Caucasian mothers, along with their six children, served as the donors.

The sample consisted of blood. The V and J genes are TRBV2 and TRBJ2-1; D may be TRBD1 (5 bases). This clonotype was sampled from a boy aged 10-17 years in good health. The CDR3 DNA sequence: TGTGCCAGCAGTGAAGAGGGGCTGCCCTCCTACAATGAGCAGTTCTTC. It specifies CASSEEGLPSYNEQFF.